The 9 T cell receptor beta chains in this list originate from one sample, sequenced in a study of graft-versus-host responses after intestinal transplantation. Sequencing was performed with immunoSEQ multiplex PCR; in TCRdb, only in-frame clones are kept and a portion is missing. The table has about 120,000 clones, roughly 93% seen once. Their antigen targets remain unknown. The sequenced sample was unstimulated CD4+ T cells sorted from spleen or lymph node cells, obtained before intestinal transplant. The receptors stem from a human donor who received an intestinal transplant.

The chain uses TRBV6-1 and TRBJ1-5, with D hard to call. Germline CDR1 MNHNS, CDR2 SASEGT. This CDR3 is built from 13 residues. V shed 2 bases and J shed 4 bases, with 6 bases lying between them. CDR3 loop: CASSERENQPQHF. The CDR3 bases are TGTGCCAGCAGTGAAAGAGAGAATCAGCCCCAGCATTTT.

This chain links TRBV15 with TRBJ1-4; TRBD1 is a possible D gene (6 bases). The CDR3 has 15 residues. CDR1 is LNHNV, CDR2 YYDKDF, per germline (reference sequence). Trimming removed 4 bases from V and 5 bases from J, with 14 bases in between. CDR3 nucleotide sequence: TGTGCCACCAGCATACACAGGGTTAAAAATGAAAAACTGTTTTTT. It encodes CATSIHRVKNEKLFF.

This clone was counted a single time. This rearrangement joins TRBV10-1 to TRBJ2-5; either TRBD1 or TRBD2 may fit D (5 bases each). The V gene lost 0 bases and the J gene lost 9 bases, with 11 bases spanning the gap. From germline, CDR1 is WNHNN and CDR2 SYGVQD (reference sequence). This CDR3 spans 13 amino acids. Here the CDR3 reads CASSESTGTAQYF. The CDR3 region has the DNA TGCGCCAGCAGTGAGTCGACTGGGACGGCCCAGTACTTC.

This chain joins TRBV12-5 and TRBJ2-2; D is uncertain. Looked up from germline, CDR1 is LGHNT and CDR2 is FRNRAP. Trimming cost V 2 bases and J 0 bases, with 7 bases left between them. This CDR3 spans 15 amino acids. CDR3 sequence: CASGLHKSNTGELFF. CDR3 DNA sequence: TGTGCTAGTGGTTTGCACAAATCGAACACCGGGGAGCTGTTTTTT.

This clone is a singleton in its sample. The chain employs TRBV7-8 and TRBJ1-1; D gene unclear. Looked up from germline, CDR1 is SGHVS and CDR2 is FQNEAQ. The CDR3 extends over 15 amino acids. Deletions cut 6 bases from V and 6 bases from J, with 20 bases between. In DNA, the CDR3 is TGTGCCAGCAGTTCGGTGGGTGGGATCCGAGCTGAAGCTTTCTTT. Amino acid sequence: CASSSVGGIRAEAFF.

This clone was observed a single time. This chain uses TRBV6-1 with TRBJ1-1, with 8 bases lining up with TRBD1. This CDR3 spans 14 amino acids. The germline V gene encodes CDR1 MNHNS and CDR2 SASEGT. Trimming took 6 bases from V and 1 from J; bases not matched to a gene: 4. CDR3 sequence reads: CASSYDRGNTEAFF. Here the CDR3 DNA reads TGTGCCAGCAGCTACGACAGGGGGAACACTGAAGCTTTCTTT.

The gene calls are TRBV27 and TRBJ2-7; tentatively, D is TRBD1 (6 bases). Germline loops: CDR1 MNHEY, CDR2 SMNVEV (reference sequence). There are 15 residues in the CDR3. The ends were cut back, 5 bases at V and 2 bases at J, with 16 bases in the middle. CDR3 region: CASSPTGFPTYEQYF. CDR3 in DNA: TGTGCCAGCAGTCCAACAGGGTTCCCGACCTACGAGCAGTACTTC.

The chain combines TRBV7-9 with TRBJ2-5, with 7 bases matching TRBD1. CDR1 is SEHNR, CDR2 FQNEAQ, per germline (reference sequence). The ends lost 4 bases at V and 0 bases at J; junction bases unmatched: 2. The CDR3 sequence is 14 residues long. The CDR3 here is CASSSTGYQETQYF. The DNA of the CDR3 is TGTGCCAGCAGCTCGACAGGGTACCAAGAGACCCAGTACTTC.

The rearrangement joins TRBV4-2 to TRBJ2-2; 10 bases match TRBD1. The CDR3 has 20 amino acids. V shed 2 bases and J 4 bases; nucleotides not matched to a gene: 16. Germline loops: CDR1 LGHNA, CDR2 YNFKEQ. CDR3 protein: CASSQHRGGQGDNGTGELFF. CDR3 DNA sequence: TGTGCCAGCAGCCAACATCGGGGTGGACAGGGGGATAATGGCACCGGGGAGCTGTTTTTT.